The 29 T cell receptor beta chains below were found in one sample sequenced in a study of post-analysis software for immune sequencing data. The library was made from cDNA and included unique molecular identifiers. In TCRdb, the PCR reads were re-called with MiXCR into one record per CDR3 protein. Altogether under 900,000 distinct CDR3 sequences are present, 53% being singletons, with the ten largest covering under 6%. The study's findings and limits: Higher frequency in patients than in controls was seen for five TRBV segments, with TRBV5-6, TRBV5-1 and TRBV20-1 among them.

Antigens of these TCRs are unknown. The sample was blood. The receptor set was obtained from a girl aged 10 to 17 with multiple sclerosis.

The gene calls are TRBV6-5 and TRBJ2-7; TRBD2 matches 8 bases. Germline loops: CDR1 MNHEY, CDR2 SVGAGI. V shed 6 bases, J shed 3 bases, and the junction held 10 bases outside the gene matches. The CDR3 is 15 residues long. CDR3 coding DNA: TGTGCCAGCAGGGAGGCTTCGGGAGGGGGCTACGAGCAGTACTTC. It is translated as CASREASGGGYEQYF.

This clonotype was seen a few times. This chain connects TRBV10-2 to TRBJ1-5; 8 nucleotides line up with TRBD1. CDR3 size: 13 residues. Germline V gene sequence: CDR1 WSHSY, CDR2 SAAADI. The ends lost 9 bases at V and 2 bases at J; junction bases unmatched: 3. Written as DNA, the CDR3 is TGCGCCAGTACAGGGGGAGGCAATCAGCCCCAGCATTTT. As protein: CASTGGGNQPQHF.

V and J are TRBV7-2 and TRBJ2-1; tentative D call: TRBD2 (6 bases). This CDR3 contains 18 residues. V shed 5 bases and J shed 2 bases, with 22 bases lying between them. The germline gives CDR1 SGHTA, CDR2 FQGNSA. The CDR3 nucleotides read TGTGCCAGCAGCCTCACAGTGGGGTGGGGCGGGGCCTACAATGAGCAGTTCTTC. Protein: CASSLTVGWGGAYNEQFF.

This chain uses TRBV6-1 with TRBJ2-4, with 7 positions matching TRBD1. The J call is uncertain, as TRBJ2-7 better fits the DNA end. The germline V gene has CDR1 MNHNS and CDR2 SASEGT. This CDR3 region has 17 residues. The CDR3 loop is CASSHSVGTAGFYEQYF. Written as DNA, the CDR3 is TGTGCCAGCTCCCATTCCGTTGGGACAGCCGGCTTCTACGAGCAGTACTTC.

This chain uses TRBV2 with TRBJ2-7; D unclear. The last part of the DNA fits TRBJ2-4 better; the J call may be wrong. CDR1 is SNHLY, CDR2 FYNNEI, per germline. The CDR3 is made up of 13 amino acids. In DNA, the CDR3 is TGTGCCAGCAGTGAAGGGGAACAGACCATTCAGTACTTC. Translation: CASSEGEQTIQYF.

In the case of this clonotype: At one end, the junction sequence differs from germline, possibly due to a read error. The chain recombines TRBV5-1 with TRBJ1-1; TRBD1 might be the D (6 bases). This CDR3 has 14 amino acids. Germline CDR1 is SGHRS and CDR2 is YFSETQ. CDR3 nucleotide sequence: TGTGCCAGCAGTTCGGACCGAGGGGGCACTGAAGCTTTCTTT. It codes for CASSSDRGGTEAFF.

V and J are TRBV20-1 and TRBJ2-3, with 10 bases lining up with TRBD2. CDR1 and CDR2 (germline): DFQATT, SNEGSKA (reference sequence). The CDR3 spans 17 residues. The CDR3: CSGAPSSGSEITDTQYF. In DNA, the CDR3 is TGCAGCGGTGCCCCCTCTAGCGGGAGCGAAATCACAGATACGCAGTATTTT.

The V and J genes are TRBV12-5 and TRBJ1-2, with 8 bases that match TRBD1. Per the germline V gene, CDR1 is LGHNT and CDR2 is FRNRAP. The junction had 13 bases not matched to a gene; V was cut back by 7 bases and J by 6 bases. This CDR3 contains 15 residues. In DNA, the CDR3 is TGTGCTAGTGTCCAGGACAGGGCCGGTTACGATGGCTACACCTTC. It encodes CASVQDRAGYDGYTF.

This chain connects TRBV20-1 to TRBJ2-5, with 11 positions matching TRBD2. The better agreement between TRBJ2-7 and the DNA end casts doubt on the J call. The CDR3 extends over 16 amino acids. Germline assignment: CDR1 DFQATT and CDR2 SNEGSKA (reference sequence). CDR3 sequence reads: CSARRNGLAGFYEQYF. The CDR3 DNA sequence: TGCAGTGCTAGACGAAACGGACTAGCGGGTTTCTACGAGCAGTACTTC.

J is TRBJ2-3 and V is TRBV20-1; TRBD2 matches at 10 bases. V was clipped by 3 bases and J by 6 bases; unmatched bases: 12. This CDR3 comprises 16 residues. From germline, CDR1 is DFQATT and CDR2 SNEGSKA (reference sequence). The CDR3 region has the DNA TGCAGTGCTAGCCTTGATGCTAGCGGGAGAGGGGATACGCAGTATTTT. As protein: CSASLDASGRGDTQYF.

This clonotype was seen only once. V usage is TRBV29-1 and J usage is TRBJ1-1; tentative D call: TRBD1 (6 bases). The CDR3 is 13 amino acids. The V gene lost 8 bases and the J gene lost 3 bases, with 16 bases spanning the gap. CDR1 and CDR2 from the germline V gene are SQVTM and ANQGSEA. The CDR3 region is CSSQGGGHTEAFF. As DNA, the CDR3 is TGCAGCTCCCAAGGGGGAGGTCACACTGAAGCTTTCTTT.

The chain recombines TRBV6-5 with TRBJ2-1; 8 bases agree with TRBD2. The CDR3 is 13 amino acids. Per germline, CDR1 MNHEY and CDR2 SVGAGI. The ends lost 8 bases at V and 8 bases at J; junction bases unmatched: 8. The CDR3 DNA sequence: TGTGCCAGCGGGGAGCGGGAGCATGATGAGCAGTTCTTC. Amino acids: CASGEREHDEQFF.

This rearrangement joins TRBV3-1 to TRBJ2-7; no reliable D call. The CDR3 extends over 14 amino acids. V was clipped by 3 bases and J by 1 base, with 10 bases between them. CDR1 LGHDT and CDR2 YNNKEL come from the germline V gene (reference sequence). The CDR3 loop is CASSQGTKSYEQYF. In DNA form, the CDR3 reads TGTGCCAGCAGCCAGGGTACTAAGTCCTACGAGCAGTACTTC.

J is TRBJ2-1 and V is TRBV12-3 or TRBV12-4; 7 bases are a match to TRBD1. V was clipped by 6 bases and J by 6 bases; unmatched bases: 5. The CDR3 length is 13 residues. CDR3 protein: CASSPKGANEQFF. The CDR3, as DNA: TGTGCCAGCAGCCCTAAGGGGGCCAATGAGCAGTTCTTC.

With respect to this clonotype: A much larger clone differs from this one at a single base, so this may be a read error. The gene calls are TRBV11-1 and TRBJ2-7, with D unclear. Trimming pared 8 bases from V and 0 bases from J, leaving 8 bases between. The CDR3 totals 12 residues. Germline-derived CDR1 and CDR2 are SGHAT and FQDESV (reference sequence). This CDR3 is CASRASSYEQYF. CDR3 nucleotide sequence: TGTGCCAGCCGCGCGAGCTCCTACGAGCAGTACTTC.

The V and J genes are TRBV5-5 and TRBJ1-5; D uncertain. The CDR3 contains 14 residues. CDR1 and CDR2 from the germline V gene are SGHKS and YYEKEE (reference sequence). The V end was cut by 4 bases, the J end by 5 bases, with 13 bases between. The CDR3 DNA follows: TGTGCCAGCAGCGTCGCAAAGGGCTATCAGCCCCAGCATTTT. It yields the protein CASSVAKGYQPQHF.

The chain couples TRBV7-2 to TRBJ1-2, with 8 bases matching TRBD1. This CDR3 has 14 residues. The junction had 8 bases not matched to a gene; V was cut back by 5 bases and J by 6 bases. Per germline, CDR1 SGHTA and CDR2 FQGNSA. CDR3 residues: CASSTRTGGNGYTF. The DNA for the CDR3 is TGTGCCAGCAGCACCCGAACAGGGGGAAATGGCTACACCTTC. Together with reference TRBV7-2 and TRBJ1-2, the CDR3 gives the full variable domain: GAGVSQSPSNKVTEKGKDVELRCDPISGHTALYWYRQSLGQGLEFLIYFQGNSAPDKSGLPSDRFSAERTGGSVSTLTIQRTQQEDSAVYLCASSTRTGGNGYTFGSGTRLTVV.

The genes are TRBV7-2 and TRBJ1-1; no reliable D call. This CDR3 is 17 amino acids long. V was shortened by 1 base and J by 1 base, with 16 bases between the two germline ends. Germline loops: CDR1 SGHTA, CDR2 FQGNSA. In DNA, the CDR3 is TGTGCCAGCAGCTTAGTGTTGGCAGGAAGAGGGAACACTGAAGCTTTCTTT. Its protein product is CASSLVLAGRGNTEAFF. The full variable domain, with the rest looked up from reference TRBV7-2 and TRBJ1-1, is GAGVSQSPSNKVTEKGKDVELRCDPISGHTALYWYRQSLGQGLEFLIYFQGNSAPDKSGLPSDRFSAERTGGSVSTLTIQRTQQEDSAVYLCASSLVLAGRGNTEAFFGQGTRLTVV.

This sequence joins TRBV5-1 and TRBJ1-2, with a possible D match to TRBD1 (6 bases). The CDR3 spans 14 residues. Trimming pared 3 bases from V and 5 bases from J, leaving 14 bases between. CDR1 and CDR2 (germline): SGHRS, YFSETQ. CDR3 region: CASSYLGGLYGYTF. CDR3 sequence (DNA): TGCGCCAGCAGCTACCTGGGGGGGCTGTATGGCTACACCTTC.

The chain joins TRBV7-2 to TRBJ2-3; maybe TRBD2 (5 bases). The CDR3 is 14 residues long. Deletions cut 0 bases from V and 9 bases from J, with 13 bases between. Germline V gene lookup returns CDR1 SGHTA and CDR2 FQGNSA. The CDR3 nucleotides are TGTGCCAGCAGCTTAGCATGGAGGACCAAAACGCAGTATTTT. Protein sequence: CASSLAWRTKTQYF.

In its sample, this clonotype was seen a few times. The CDR3 sequence: CATGHPGGLQETQYF. In DNA form, the CDR3 reads TGTGCCACCGGACACCCCGGAGGGTTACAAGAGACCCAGTACTTC. The chain couples TRBV15 to TRBJ2-5; D is possibly TRBD2 (6 bases). V shed 8 bases and J shed 2 bases, with 18 bases lying between them. Germline V gene data show CDR1 as LNHNV and CDR2 as YYDKDF (reference sequence). The CDR3 sequence is 15 residues long.

CDR3 DNA sequence: TGTGCCAGCAGCTTAGAGCTTCTGGAGACCCAGTACTTC. As protein: CASSLELLETQYF. The rearrangement links TRBV11-2 to TRBJ2-5; the D is unclear. Germline V gene lookup returns CDR1 SGHAT and CDR2 FQNNGV. The CDR3 runs to 13 residues. Trimming removed 0 bases at V and 5 bases at J, with 7 bases between.

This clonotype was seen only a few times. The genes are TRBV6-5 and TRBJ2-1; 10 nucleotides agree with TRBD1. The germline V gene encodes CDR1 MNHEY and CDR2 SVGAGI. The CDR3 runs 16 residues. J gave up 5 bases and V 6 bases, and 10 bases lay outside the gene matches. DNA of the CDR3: TGTGCCAGCAGCCGACAGGGGACAGGGGACCACAATGAGCAGTTCTTC. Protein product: CASSRQGTGDHNEQFF.

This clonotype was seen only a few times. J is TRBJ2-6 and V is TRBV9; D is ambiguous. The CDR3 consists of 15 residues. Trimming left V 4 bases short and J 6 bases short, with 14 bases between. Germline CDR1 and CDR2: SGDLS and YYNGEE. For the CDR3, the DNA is TGTGCCAGCAGCTCCCTTCAGCTTGAGGCCAACGTCCTGACTTTC. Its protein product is CASSSLQLEANVLTF.

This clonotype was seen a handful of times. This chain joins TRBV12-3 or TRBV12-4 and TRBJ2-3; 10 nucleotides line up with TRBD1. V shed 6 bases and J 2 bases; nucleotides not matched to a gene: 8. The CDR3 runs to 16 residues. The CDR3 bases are TGTGCCAGCAGATCCCGGACAGGGGGATACACAGATACGCAGTATTTT. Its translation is CASRSRTGGYTDTQYF.

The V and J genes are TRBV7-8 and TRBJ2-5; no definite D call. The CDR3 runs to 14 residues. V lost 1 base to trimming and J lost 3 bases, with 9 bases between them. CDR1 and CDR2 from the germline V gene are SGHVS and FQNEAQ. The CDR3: CASSLGSSKETQYF. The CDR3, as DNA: TGTGCCAGCAGCTTAGGGAGCTCCAAAGAGACCCAGTACTTC.

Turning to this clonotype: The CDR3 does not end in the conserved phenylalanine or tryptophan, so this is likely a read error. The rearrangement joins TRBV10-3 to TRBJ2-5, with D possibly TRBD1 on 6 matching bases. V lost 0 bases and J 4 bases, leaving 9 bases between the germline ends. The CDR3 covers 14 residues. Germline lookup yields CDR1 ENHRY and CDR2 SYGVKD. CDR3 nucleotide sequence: TGTGCCATCAGTGAGTCTGGGGACATAGAGACCCAGTACTCC. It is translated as CAISESGDIETQYS.

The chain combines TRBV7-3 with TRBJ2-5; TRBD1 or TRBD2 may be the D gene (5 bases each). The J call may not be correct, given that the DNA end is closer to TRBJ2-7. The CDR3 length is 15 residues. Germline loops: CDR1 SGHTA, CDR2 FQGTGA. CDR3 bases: TGTGCCAGCAGCTTAATGGGTGGGGGACCCTACGAGCAGTACTTC. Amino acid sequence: CASSLMGGGPYEQYF.

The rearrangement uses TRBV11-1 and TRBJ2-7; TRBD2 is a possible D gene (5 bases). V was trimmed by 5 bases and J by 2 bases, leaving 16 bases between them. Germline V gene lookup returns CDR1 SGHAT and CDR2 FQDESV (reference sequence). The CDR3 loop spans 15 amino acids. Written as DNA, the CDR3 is TGTGCCAGCAGCCTGGGGATAGGGAGAACCTACGAGCAGTACTTC. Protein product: CASSLGIGRTYEQYF.